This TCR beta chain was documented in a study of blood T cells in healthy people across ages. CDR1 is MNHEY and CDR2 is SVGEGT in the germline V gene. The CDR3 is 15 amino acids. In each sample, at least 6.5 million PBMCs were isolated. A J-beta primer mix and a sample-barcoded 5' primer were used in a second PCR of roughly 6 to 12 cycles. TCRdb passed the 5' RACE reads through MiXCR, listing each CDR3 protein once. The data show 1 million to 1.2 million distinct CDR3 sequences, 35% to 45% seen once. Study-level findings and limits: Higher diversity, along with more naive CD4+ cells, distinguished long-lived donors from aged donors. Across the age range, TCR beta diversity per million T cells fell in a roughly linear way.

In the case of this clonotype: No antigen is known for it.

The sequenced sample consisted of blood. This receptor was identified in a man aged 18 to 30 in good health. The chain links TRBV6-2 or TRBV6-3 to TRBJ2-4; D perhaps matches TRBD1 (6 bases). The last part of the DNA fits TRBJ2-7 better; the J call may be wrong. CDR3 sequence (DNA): TGTGCCAGCAGCACCCGGGACAAAACACCCTACGAGCAGTACTTC. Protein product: CASSTRDKTPYEQYF.